This is a list of T cell receptor beta chains from one sample in a study of blood T cell repertoires in COVID-19. Sequencing was performed with immunoSEQ multiplex PCR; in TCRdb, only in-frame clones are kept and a portion is missing. The sample includes a few hundred thousand clones, more than 85% seen only once; the top ten take around a sixth. The sample was PBMCs or T cells enriched from blood (not recorded which). The receptors derive from a woman aged 25 to 39 who had recovered from COVID-19. Each CDR3 is given with its conserved first and last residue. D genes are given only for firm matches. Not every row has a clone size; where given, it reads once, few, many or a size class.

TRBV14	NA	TRBJ2-5	NA	CASSPGVYQETQYF	TGTGCCAGCAGCCCCGGAGTTTACCAAGAGACCCAGTACTTC
TRBV24-1	TRBD2	TRBJ2-3	NA	CATSDSGGTQYF	TGTGCCACCAGTGATTCGGGGGGGACGCAGTATTTT
TRBV28	NA	TRBJ1-6	once	CASGPGGARNSPLHF	TGTGCCAGCGGACCTGGGGGGGCCAGGAATTCACCCCTCCACTTT
TRBV3-1/TRBV3-2	NA	TRBJ2-7	NA	CASSQIATPGHSYEQYF	TGTGCCAGCAGCCAAATTGCAACCCCCGGACATTCCTACGAGCAGTACTTC
TRBV12-3/TRBV12-4	TRBD1	TRBJ1-5	NA	CASLYRGQPQHF	TGTGCCAGCTTATACAGGGGCCAGCCCCAGCATTTT
TRBV30	TRBD2	TRBJ2-3	NA	CAWRFYGGLAGGPYDTQYF	TGTGCCTGGAGGTTCTATGGAGGACTAGCGGGGGGGCCGTATGATACGCAGTATTTT
TRBV20-1	NA	TRBJ1-5	NA	CSASGGGPQHF	TGCAGTGCTAGTGGGGGGGGGCCCCAGCATTTT
TRBV7-2	NA	TRBJ2-2	NA	CASRPNTGQTGELFF	TGTGCCAGCAGGCCGAACACAGGACAGACCGGGGAGCTGTTTTTT
TRBV28	TRBD1	TRBJ1-2	NA	CASSIGQGYGYTF	TGTGCCAGCAGTATAGGACAGGGGTATGGCTACACCTTC
TRBV19	NA	TRBJ2-2	few	CASSPDGHGELFF	TGTGCCAGTAGCCCAGATGGGCACGGGGAGCTGTTTTTT
TRBV18	NA	TRBJ1-4	NA	CASSLGTVEKLFF	TGTGCCAGCTCACTGGGGACTGTAGAAAAACTGTTTTTT
TRBV27	TRBD2	TRBJ2-7	once	CASSPGLAYEQYF	TGTGCCAGCAGTCCCGGACTAGCCTACGAGCAGTACTTC
TRBV7-2	NA	TRBJ2-2	NA	CASSLAEPSGELFF	TGTGCCAGCAGCTTAGCGGAGCCCAGCGGGGAGCTGTTTTTT
TRBV28	NA	TRBJ1-5	NA	CASSLNRAQPQHF	TGTGCCAGCAGTTTAAATCGCGCTCAGCCCCAGCATTTT
TRBV7-3	TRBD2	TRBJ2-2	NA	CASSSRTSGRAGELFF	TGTGCCAGCAGCTCGAGGACTAGCGGGAGGGCCGGGGAGCTGTTTTTT
TRBV7-2	TRBD1	TRBJ2-5	NA	CASLRRWDRQETQYF	TGTGCCAGTCTCCGACGATGGGACAGACAAGAGACCCAGTACTTC
TRBV5-1	NA	TRBJ2-7	NA	CASRRGVENEQYF	TGCGCCAGCCGGAGGGGCGTTGAAAACGAGCAGTACTTC
TRBV28	NA	TRBJ2-1	NA	CASVRSGHGHNEQFF	TGTGCCAGTGTTCGGTCGGGACACGGTCACAATGAGCAGTTCTTC
TRBV5-1	NA	TRBJ1-4	once	CASSLLLVGGATNEKLFF	TGCGCCAGCAGCTTGTTACTTGTCGGAGGGGCAACTAATGAAAAACTGTTTTTT
TRBV18	TRBD1	TRBJ2-2	NA	CASSNDRGTGELFF	TGTGCCAGCTCCAACGACAGGGGCACCGGGGAGCTGTTTTTT
TRBV5-4	TRBD1	TRBJ1-1	NA	CASSRGLTEAFF	TGTGCCAGCAGCAGGGGGCTCACTGAAGCTTTCTTT
TRBV3-1/TRBV3-2	TRBD2	TRBJ2-7	NA	CASSPRWAGGRWVEQYF	TGTGCCAGCAGCCCCCGCTGGGCGGGCGGGAGGTGGGTCGAGCAGTACTTC
TRBV9	NA	TRBJ2-3	NA	CASSVAPPDTQYF	TGTGCCAGCAGCGTAGCTCCCCCAGATACGCAGTATTTT
TRBV24-1	NA	TRBJ1-5	NA	CATSEGGAVRPQHF	TGTGCCACCAGTGAAGGCGGGGCGGTCCGGCCCCAGCATTTT
TRBV10-1	TRBD1	TRBJ1-5	NA	CASSESPDRGRRDQPQHF	TGCGCCAGCAGTGAGTCACCGGACAGGGGGCGCAGGGATCAGCCCCAGCATTTT
TRBV4-2	NA	TRBJ2-5	NA	CASSQARETQYF	TGTGCCAGCAGCCAAGCCAGGGAGACCCAGTACTTC
TRBV28	TRBD2	TRBJ2-3	NA	CASSLPRLAGDTDTQYF	TGTGCCAGCAGTTTACCGAGACTAGCGGGAGACACAGATACGCAGTATTTT
TRBV5-5	NA	TRBJ1-2	NA	CASSADTIYGYTF	TGTGCCAGCAGTGCAGACACAATCTATGGCTACACCTTC
TRBV7-2	NA	TRBJ2-5	NA	CASSRQETQYF	TGTGCCAGCAGCCGCCAAGAGACCCAGTACTTC